The 29 T cell receptor beta chains listed next were all sequenced from one sample in a study of neurological immune-mediated disorders. MiXCR was run by TCRdb on the 5' RACE reads, yielding one entry per CDR3 protein. The table records 85,000 to 100,000 distinct CDR3 sequences, around 3.3% of them present only once. Sequenced input: PBMCs. These receptors all come from a woman aged 18-29 years with multiple sclerosis.

This clonotype was counted at least ten times. The chain has TRBV20-1 and TRBJ2-7; TRBD2 aligns across 10 bases. After removal of 3 bases from V and 6 bases from J, the junction contained 11 bases not matched to a gene. The CDR3 has 15 amino acids. Germline assignment: CDR1 DFQATT and CDR2 SNEGSKA (reference sequence). CDR3 residues: CSASPPLAGRGEQYF. The CDR3 DNA is TGCAGTGCTAGCCCACCACTAGCGGGAAGGGGCGAGCAGTACTTC.

This clonotype has a count of ten or more. This chain links TRBV27 with TRBJ2-5, with D possibly TRBD1 on 5 matching bases. Looked up from germline, CDR1 is MNHEY and CDR2 is SMNVEV (reference sequence). V dropped 5 bases and J dropped 5 bases, with 15 bases sitting between them. This CDR3 has 14 residues. The CDR3 loop is CASSQQGLRETQYF. The CDR3 DNA is TGTGCCAGCAGTCAGCAGGGCCTGAGGGAGACCCAGTACTTC.

This clonotype was recorded at least ten times. The V gene is TRBV29-1, the J gene TRBJ2-7; 8 bases are shared with TRBD1. V trimming: 4 bases; J trimming: 0 bases; junction bases outside the gene matches: 5. CDR1 SQVTM and CDR2 ANQGSEA come from the germline V gene. The CDR3 spans 14 residues. The CDR3 DNA reads TGCAGCGTTGTTCCCCAGGGGGCCTCCTACGAGCAGTACTTC. It codes for CSVVPQGASYEQYF.

This clonotype showed up many times. This chain joins TRBV15 and TRBJ2-2; TRBD1 is a possible D gene (6 bases). The CDR3 has 14 residues. V dropped 5 bases and J dropped 0 bases, with 7 bases sitting between them. Per germline, CDR1 LNHNV and CDR2 YYDKDF (reference sequence). CDR3 in amino acids: CATSRTANTGELFF. Written as DNA, the CDR3 is TGTGCCACCAGCCGGACAGCGAACACCGGGGAGCTGTTTTTT.

This clonotype was seen at least ten times. This CDR3 reads CASSRTGQTYEQYF. CDR3 DNA sequence: TGCGCCAGCAGCCGGACGGGACAAACCTACGAGCAGTACTTC. The gene calls are TRBV5-1 and TRBJ2-7, with D possibly matching TRBD1 (6 bases). This CDR3 region has 14 residues. Germline-derived CDR1 and CDR2 are SGHRS and YFSETQ. V gave up 4 bases and J gave up 2 bases, with 13 bases separating them.

This clonotype was detected ten times or more. V usage is TRBV12-3 or TRBV12-4 and J usage is TRBJ1-5, with D maybe TRBD1 (5 bases). The CDR3 covers 17 residues. V lost 6 bases and J lost 4, with 22 bases in between. CDR3 in amino acids: CASSPPGGIGANQPQHF. CDR3 coding DNA: TGTGCCAGCAGCCCCCCCGGGGGGATCGGAGCAAATCAGCCCCAGCATTTT.

This clonotype has only a few counts. The chain uses TRBV11-1 and TRBJ2-2, with D perhaps given as TRBD1 or TRBD2 (5 bases each). Germline CDR1 reads SGHAT; CDR2 reads FQDESV (reference sequence). This CDR3 region has 15 residues. V was shortened by 4 bases and J by 4 bases, with 13 bases between the two germline ends. CDR3 region: CASSYRDQGTGELFF. The CDR3, as DNA: TGTGCCAGCAGCTACCGGGACCAGGGCACCGGGGAGCTGTTTTTT.

This clonotype was counted at least ten times. The chain employs TRBV7-2 and TRBJ1-2; D remains unclear. Germline V gene lookup returns CDR1 SGHTA and CDR2 FQGNSA. The V end lost 6 bases, the J end lost 2 bases, and 13 bases lay between the germline ends. The CDR3 is 14 amino acids. Here the CDR3 reads CASSPRGENYGYTF. CDR3 DNA sequence: TGTGCCAGCAGTCCTCGGGGAGAAAACTATGGCTACACCTTC.

This clonotype appeared many times. This rearrangement joins TRBV29-1 to TRBJ1-4, with D uncertain. There are 14 residues in the CDR3. With 0 bases removed from V and 3 bases from J, the gap between germline ends came to 8 bases. The germline CDR1 and CDR2 sequences are SQVTM and ANQGSEA. As DNA, the CDR3 is TGCAGCGTTGAAGATTACGGCTCTAATGAAAAACTGTTTTTT. Translating gives CSVEDYGSNEKLFF.

This clonotype was detected many times. This chain links TRBV5-6 with TRBJ2-7, with TRBD2 as a possible D gene (6 bases). This CDR3 is 14 amino acids long. Trimming stripped 0 bases from V and 2 bases from J, with 9 bases between. Germline V lookup: CDR1 SGHDT, CDR2 YYEEEE. This CDR3 is CASSLELAPYEQYF. As DNA, the CDR3 is TGTGCCAGCAGCTTGGAACTAGCACCCTACGAGCAGTACTTC.

There are many counts of this clonotype. The rearrangement links TRBV20-1 to TRBJ2-7; possible D gene TRBD2, 5 bases. V was shortened by 3 bases and J by 4 bases, with 16 bases between the two germline ends. The CDR3 has 14 amino acids. Germline CDR1 and CDR2: DFQATT and SNEGSKA (reference sequence). In DNA form, the CDR3 reads TGCAGTGCTAGGAGGGCCCCTCCCCCATACGAGCAGTACTTC. It specifies CSARRAPPPYEQYF.

In its sample, this clonotype was seen many times. The chain links TRBV7-2 to TRBJ1-2; D is unresolved. The CDR3 consists of 12 residues. Trimming cost V 5 bases and J 4 bases, with 8 bases left between them. Per germline, CDR1 SGHTA and CDR2 FQGNSA. The chain's CDR3 is CASSPDLYGYTF. Written as DNA, the CDR3 is TGTGCCAGCAGCCCCGACCTCTATGGCTACACCTTC. Together with reference TRBV7-2 and TRBJ1-2, the CDR3 gives the full variable domain: GAGVSQSPSNKVTEKGKDVELRCDPISGHTALYWYRQSLGQGLEFLIYFQGNSAPDKSGLPSDRFSAERTGGSVSTLTIQRTQQEDSAVYLCASSPDLYGYTFGSGTRLTVV.

This clonotype was seen repeatedly, ten times or more. This chain links TRBV5-4 with TRBJ1-2; the D gene is possibly TRBD1 (5 bases). There are 17 residues in the CDR3. V shed 4 bases and J shed 0 bases, with 19 bases lying between them. Germline CDR1 SGHNT, CDR2 YYREEE (reference sequence). CDR3 sequence reads: CASSEAYQGPANYGYTF. CDR3 sequence (DNA): TGTGCCAGCAGCGAAGCGTATCAGGGACCAGCTAACTATGGCTACACCTTC.

This clonotype was found many times. The rearrangement uses TRBV29-1 and TRBJ1-2, with a tentative D call TRBD1 (5 bases). Trimming stripped 5 bases from V and 4 bases from J, with 17 bases between. The CDR3 sequence is 14 residues long. Germline V gene data show CDR1 as SQVTM and CDR2 as ANQGSEA. CDR3 DNA sequence: TGCAGCGTTATCCTTGGGCAGGGAAGCTATGGCTACACCTTC. It encodes CSVILGQGSYGYTF.

The CDR3 DNA sequence: TGTGCCAGCACCCTGATGGGCACCTCCTACGAGCAGTACTTC. Translating gives CASTLMGTSYEQYF. This sequence joins TRBV12-3 or TRBV12-4 and TRBJ2-7, with D unclear. The CDR3 extends over 14 amino acids. Deletions cut 7 bases from V and 0 bases from J, with 13 bases between.

This clonotype was seen ten or more times. This chain connects TRBV5-1 to TRBJ1-1; D unresolved. Germline CDR1 and CDR2: SGHRS and YFSETQ. The CDR3 runs to 15 residues. Trimming removed 0 bases at V and 1 base at J, with 10 bases between. Here the CDR3 DNA reads TGCGCCAGCAGCTTGGGGGGAAGCCAGAACACTGAAGCTTTCTTT. It yields the protein CASSLGGSQNTEAFF.

This clonotype was observed at least ten times. This rearrangement joins TRBV12-3 or TRBV12-4 to TRBJ1-1, with D unclear. The CDR3 contains 14 residues. The ends were cut back, 5 bases at V and 4 bases at J, with 14 bases in the middle. The DNA for the CDR3 is TGTGCCAGCAGTGTCCCGGGGAGAGGCACTGAAGCTTTCTTT. Protein: CASSVPGRGTEAFF.

This clonotype was detected a few times. The chain carries TRBV7-8 and TRBJ1-1; possibly TRBD1 for D (6 bases). Germline CDR1 is SGHVS and CDR2 is FQNEAQ. The CDR3 spans 18 residues. Trimming left V 0 bases short and J 0 bases short, with 17 bases between. This chain's CDR3 is CASSLAGGRTVMNTEAFF. The CDR3 coding sequence is TGTGCCAGCAGCTTAGCAGGGGGTCGGACGGTTATGAACACTGAAGCTTTCTTT.

This clonotype showed up many times. The chain carries TRBV11-2 and TRBJ1-2; the D is unclear. The CDR3 is 12 amino acids. Germline V gene lookup returns CDR1 SGHAT and CDR2 FQNNGV. V lost 0 bases and J lost 4, with 3 bases in between. The CDR3 reads CASSLDGYGYTF. As DNA, the CDR3 is TGTGCCAGCAGCTTAGACGGCTATGGCTACACCTTC.

This clonotype was counted at least ten times. The rearrangement uses TRBV18 and TRBJ1-6; no clear D. Trimming took 5 bases from V and 3 from J, leaving 2 bases between them. The CDR3 totals 12 residues. Looked up from germline, CDR1 is KGHSH and CDR2 is LQKENI. The CDR3 sequence: CASSYYNSPLHF. DNA of the CDR3: TGTGCCAGCTCATACTATAATTCACCCCTCCACTTT.

This clonotype was seen many times. This chain uses TRBV7-2 with TRBJ1-5, with TRBD1 identical over 8 bases. With 4 bases clipped from V and 5 bases from J, the junction kept 1 base outside the gene matches. Germline V gene sequence: CDR1 SGHTA, CDR2 FQGNSA. This CDR3 contains 13 residues. The CDR3 reads CASSSDRDQPQHF. The DNA for the CDR3 is TGTGCCAGCAGCTCGGACAGGGATCAGCCCCAGCATTTT.

This clonotype showed up many times. The chain combines TRBV5-6 with TRBJ2-3; 8 nucleotides match TRBD1. Germline-derived CDR1 and CDR2 are SGHDT and YYEEEE. The CDR3 has 13 residues. Trimming took 4 bases from V and 6 from J; bases not matched to a gene: 4. The CDR3 coding sequence is TGTGCCAGCAGCAGACAGGGGTCGGATACGCAGTATTTT. Translated, it gives CASSRQGSDTQYF.

This clonotype was detected ten times or more. V usage is TRBV13 and J usage is TRBJ2-7; perhaps TRBD1 as D (5 bases). Deletions cut 0 bases from V and 1 base from J, with 7 bases between. Germline-derived CDR1 and CDR2 are PRHDT and FYEKMQ (reference sequence). CDR3 length: 14 amino acids. CDR3 loop: CASSLGDKSYEQYF. The CDR3 nucleotides are TGTGCCAGCAGCTTAGGGGACAAATCCTACGAGCAGTACTTC.

This clonotype was observed at least ten times. This chain links TRBV24-1 with TRBJ2-6; possibly TRBD1 or TRBD2 for D (6 bases each). This CDR3 spans 18 amino acids. CDR1 and CDR2 (germline): KGHDR, SFDVKD. With 2 bases removed from V and 0 bases from J, the gap between germline ends came to 13 bases. The CDR3: CATSDWRGTASGANVLTF. CDR3 DNA: TGTGCCACCAGTGATTGGAGGGGGACGGCCTCTGGGGCCAACGTCCTGACTTTC.

This clonotype was seen at least ten times. The V gene is TRBV11-2, the J gene TRBJ2-1, with D unclear. The CDR3 extends over 15 amino acids. Trimming removed 2 bases at V and 0 bases at J, with 8 bases between. Looked up from germline, CDR1 is SGHAT and CDR2 is FQNNGV. The CDR3 is CASSLTRSSYNEQFF. The CDR3 DNA is TGTGCCAGCAGCTTAACCCGTAGCTCCTACAATGAGCAGTTCTTC. Full variable domain (missing parts from reference TRBV11-2 and TRBJ2-1): EAGVAQSPRYKIIEKRQSVAFWCNPISGHATLYWYQQILGQGPKLLIQFQNNGVVDDSQLPKDRFSAERLKGVDSTLKIQPAKLEDSAVYLCASSLTRSSYNEQFFGPGTRLTVL.

This clonotype was counted many times. The rearrangement joins TRBV20-1 to TRBJ2-7; 12 bases are a match to TRBD2. The CDR3 has 16 residues. CDR1 and CDR2 from the germline V gene are DFQATT and SNEGSKA (reference sequence). Losses at the gene ends were 2 bases for V and 1 base for J; bases not matched to a gene: 6. This CDR3 is CSARLTTSGSSYEQYF. The CDR3, as DNA: TGCAGTGCTAGACTAACGACTAGCGGGAGTTCCTACGAGCAGTACTTC.

This clonotype occurred many times. The CDR3 protein is CATSRDLGPYGYTF. For the CDR3, the DNA is TGTGCCACCAGCAGAGATCTAGGGCCCTATGGCTACACCTTC. J is TRBJ1-2 and V is TRBV15; no clear D gene. This CDR3 contains 14 residues. CDR1 and CDR2 (germline): LNHNV, YYDKDF (reference sequence). Trimming took 0 bases from V and 4 from J, leaving 9 bases between them.

This clonotype was seen many times. The chain is built from TRBV6-1 and TRBJ1-5, with a possible D match to TRBD1 (6 bases). This CDR3 is 14 amino acids long. V lost 7 bases and J lost 2, with 12 bases in between. The germline gives CDR1 MNHNS, CDR2 SASEGT. CDR3 coding DNA: TGTGCCAGCATTAACAGGGAGGGCAATCAGCCCCAGCATTTT. Protein sequence: CASINREGNQPQHF.

This clonotype was recorded many times. This chain uses TRBV5-5 with TRBJ2-5; 9 nucleotides agree with TRBD1. Germline CDR1 reads SGHKS; CDR2 reads YYEKEE (reference sequence). V trimming: 3 bases; J trimming: 4 bases; junction bases outside the gene matches: 4. The CDR3 is made up of 14 amino acids. In DNA, the CDR3 is TGTGCCAGCAGCTCCGGACAGGGGACAGAGACCCAGTACTTC. Protein sequence: CASSSGQGTETQYF.